The 21 T cell receptor beta chains below all came from one sample that was sequenced in a study of siplizumab effects on memory and regulatory T cells. Libraries were prepared by immunoSEQ multiplex PCR; TCRdb keeps only in-frame clonotypes and omits some of them. The profile shows about 97,000 clones, 85% to 95% of them singletons. The specimen sequenced was non-Treg CD4+ T cells sorted from blood. Every receptor here comes from a human donor in good health.

The chain is built from TRBV7-2 and TRBJ2-1; D remains ambiguous. V lost 1 base, J lost 5 bases, and 6 bases lay in between. Germline V gene lookup returns CDR1 SGHTA and CDR2 FQGNSA. CDR3 length: 13 residues. CDR3 residues: CASSLVGNNEQFF. CDR3 bases: TGTGCCAGCAGCTTAGTTGGAAACAATGAGCAGTTCTTC.

This chain links TRBV6-4 with TRBJ1-2; 11 bases align to TRBD1. Germline V gene lookup returns CDR1 MRHNA and CDR2 SNTAGT. This CDR3 contains 14 residues. Trimming at V came to 6 bases and at J to 7 bases, leaving 7 bases not matched to a gene. CDR3 residues: CASSSDRGQGGYTF. In DNA, the CDR3 is TGTGCCAGCAGCTCGGACAGGGGGCAGGGTGGCTACACCTTC.

The chain employs TRBV5-1 and TRBJ2-7; D may be TRBD2 (5 bases). The CDR3 runs 15 residues. Looked up from germline, CDR1 is SGHRS and CDR2 is YFSETQ. V lost 0 bases and J lost 2, with 12 bases in between. The DNA for the CDR3 is TGCGCCAGCAGCTTGGTCGGCGGGTCAACCTACGAGCAGTACTTC. Residues: CASSLVGGSTYEQYF.

The J gene is TRBJ1-5, the V gene TRBV30; maybe TRBD1 (5 bases). Germline V gene sequence: CDR1 GTSNPN, CDR2 SVGIG (reference sequence). The ends were cut back, 4 bases at V and 5 bases at J, with 12 bases in the middle. The CDR3 consists of 13 residues. CDR3 sequence (DNA): TGTGCCTGGAATCGGGGCAGGGATCAGCCCCAGCATTTT. This gives the protein CAWNRGRDQPQHF.

The chain combines TRBV25-1 with TRBJ1-4; D may be TRBD1 (6 bases). The CDR3 runs 16 residues. In germline, CDR1 is MGHDK, CDR2 SYGVNS. Trimming left V 4 bases short and J 0 bases short, with 12 bases between. The chain's CDR3 is CASSGVTGPTNEKLFF. As DNA, the CDR3 is TGTGCCAGCAGTGGCGTAACAGGGCCAACTAATGAAAAACTGTTTTTT.

The rearrangement uses TRBV11-1 and TRBJ2-5; 7 nucleotides line up with TRBD2. The J call is uncertain, as TRBJ2-7 better fits the DNA end. The CDR3 totals 15 residues. Germline CDR1 is SGHAT and CDR2 is FQDESV (reference sequence). CDR3 in amino acids: CASSNRRDYSYEQYF. CDR3 sequence (DNA): TGTGCCAGCAGTAATCGCCGGGACTACTCCTACGAGCAGTACTTC.

The chain employs TRBV6-5 and TRBJ1-1; D might be TRBD1 (6 bases). Between the trimmed V and J ends, which lost 6 bases and 1 base, there was a span of 9 bases. CDR1 is MNHEY, CDR2 SVGAGI, per germline. This CDR3 has 13 amino acids. CDR3 region: CASRDRQNTEAFF. The CDR3 DNA reads as TGTGCCAGCAGAGACAGGCAGAACACTGAAGCTTTCTTT.

Turning to this clone: A junction boundary mismatches the germline segment, possibly from a read error. The V gene is TRBV28, the J gene TRBJ1-2; no reliable D call. Germline V lookup: CDR1 MDHEN, CDR2 SYDVKM. CDR3 length: 10 residues. CDR3: CSTGDYGYTF. The CDR3 region has the DNA TGCTCAACGGGAGACTATGGCTACACCTTC.

V and J are TRBV7-9 and TRBJ1-2; the match to TRBD1 covers 12 bases. V shed 5 bases, J shed 3 bases, and the junction held 4 bases outside the gene matches. The length of the CDR3 is 15 residues. Germline-derived CDR1 and CDR2 are SEHNR and FQNEAQ (reference sequence). CDR3 loop: CASSPGQGADYGYTF. DNA for the CDR3: TGTGCCAGCAGCCCGGGACAGGGGGCGGACTATGGCTACACCTTC.

As regards this clone: The same CDR3 arises from other DNA sequences in this sample as well. The chain joins TRBV18 to TRBJ2-7; TRBD1 matches at 12 bases. The V gene's germline CDR1 is KGHSH and CDR2 LQKENI. The CDR3 consists of 14 residues. Trimming took 6 bases from V and 4 from J; bases not matched to a gene: 4. CDR3 in DNA: TGTGCCAGCTCCCTGGGACAGGGGGCTTACGAGCAGTACTTC. Its translation: CASSLGQGAYEQYF.

The chain has TRBV5-1 and TRBJ1-2; D perhaps matches TRBD1 (5 bases). V lost 4 bases and J 1 base, leaving 8 bases between the germline ends. The CDR3 contains 13 residues. Germline assignment: CDR1 SGHRS and CDR2 YFSETQ. The CDR3 region has the DNA TGCGCCAGCAGCAATCAGGGTAACTATGGCTACACCTTC. The encoded protein is CASSNQGNYGYTF. Combining the CDR3 with reference TRBV5-1 and TRBJ1-2 gives the whole variable domain KAGVTQTPRYLIKTRGQQVTLSCSPISGHRSVSWYQQTPGQGLQFLFEYFSETQRNKGNFPGRFSGRQFSNSRSEMNVSTLELGDSALYLCASSNQGNYGYTFGSGTRLTVV.

This chain connects TRBV19 to TRBJ2-5, with TRBD2 as a possible D gene (6 bases). In germline, CDR1 is LNHDA, CDR2 SQIVND (reference sequence). V gave up 6 bases and J gave up 4 bases, with 12 bases separating them. CDR3 length: 13 residues. The CDR3 loop is CASSAGRAETQYF. Written as DNA, the CDR3 is TGTGCCAGTAGCGCCGGGAGAGCAGAGACCCAGTACTTC.

J is TRBJ1-4 and V is TRBV19; 10 nucleotides match TRBD1. The germline V gene has CDR1 LNHDA and CDR2 SQIVND (reference sequence). The trim removed 10 bases at V and 3 bases at J, leaving 8 bases unmatched. CDR3 size: 15 residues. The chain's CDR3 is CATRTGGAPNEKLFF. CDR3 coding DNA: TGTGCCACCAGGACAGGGGGGGCCCCTAATGAAAAACTGTTTTTT.

This chain uses TRBV6-6 with TRBJ1-5; weak D call: TRBD1 (6 bases). CDR1 and CDR2 (germline): MNHNY, SVGAGI (reference sequence). Deletions cut 6 bases from V and 5 bases from J, with 11 bases between. The CDR3 runs 13 residues. Written as DNA, the CDR3 is TGTGCCAGCAGACGGACAGCCGATCAGCCCCAGCATTTT. It is translated as CASRRTADQPQHF.

The J gene is TRBJ2-1, the V gene TRBV28; D unresolved. V lost 8 bases and J 2 bases, leaving 1 base between the germline ends. CDR1 and CDR2 (germline): MDHEN, SYDVKM. This CDR3 comprises 10 residues. The CDR3 loop reads CASAYNEQFF. As DNA, the CDR3 is TGTGCCAGCGCCTACAATGAGCAGTTCTTC.

The rearrangement links TRBV30 to TRBJ2-7; 10 nucleotides match TRBD1. With 4 bases clipped from V and 3 bases from J, the junction kept 15 bases outside the gene matches. Germline CDR1 reads GTSNPN; CDR2 reads SVGIG (reference sequence). The CDR3 extends over 17 amino acids. The CDR3 DNA sequence: TGTGCCTGGACTCTGTCCCGGGACAGGGGCGGTAGCTACGAGCAGTACTTC. Translating it yields CAWTLSRDRGGSYEQYF. Supplemented by reference TRBV30 and TRBJ2-7, the full variable domain reads SQTIHQWPATLVQPVGSPLSLECTVEGTSNPNLYWYRQAAGRGLQLLFYSVGIGQISSEVPQNLSASRPQDRQFILSSKKLLLSDSGFYLCAWTLSRDRGGSYEQYFGPGTRLTVT.

The gene calls are TRBV7-6 and TRBJ2-5; no definite D call. Germline loops: CDR1 SGHVS, CDR2 FNYEAQ. V lost 1 base, J lost 4 bases, and 4 bases lay in between. The CDR3 is 12 residues long. CDR3 nucleotides: TGTGCCAGCAGCTTAGGGCGAGAGACCCAGTACTTC. This gives the protein CASSLGRETQYF.

The chain uses TRBV5-1 and TRBJ2-3; 10 bases align to TRBD2. Germline V gives CDR1 SGHRS, CDR2 YFSETQ. This CDR3 has 15 residues. The junction had 3 bases not matched to a gene; V was cut back by 2 bases and J by 3 bases. The CDR3 DNA reads as TGCGCCAGCAGCTTAGCGGGAGGGCCTACAGATACGCAGTATTTT. Its protein is CASSLAGGPTDTQYF.

CDR3 sequence: CASTGGRAADTQYF. In DNA, the CDR3 is TGCGCCAGCACGGGCGGGAGGGCCGCAGATACGCAGTATTTT. V and J are TRBV5-1 and TRBJ2-3, with 9 bases identical to TRBD2. This CDR3 has 14 amino acids. Germline V CDR1 and CDR2: SGHRS, YFSETQ. V lost 6 bases and J lost 4; bases outside the gene matches: 6.

This clone has only a few counts. This sequence joins TRBV29-1 and TRBJ2-2; no clear D. Germline CDR1 is SQVTM and CDR2 is ANQGSEA. V lost 6 bases, J lost 6 bases, and 17 bases lay in between. The CDR3 covers 14 residues. CDR3 protein: CSVFLDRAPGELFF. DNA for the CDR3: TGCAGCGTGTTCTTGGACCGGGCGCCCGGGGAGCTGTTTTTT.

The CDR3, as DNA: TGTGCCAGCAGCCTCGGGACTAGCGGGACTGGGCAGTACTTC. Translated, it gives CASSLGTSGTGQYF. The rearrangement links TRBV11-2 to TRBJ2-7, with TRBD2 matching 13 bases. The CDR3 has 14 amino acids. In germline, CDR1 is SGHAT, CDR2 FQNNGV. The junction had 7 bases not matched to a gene; V was cut back by 5 bases and J by 9 bases.